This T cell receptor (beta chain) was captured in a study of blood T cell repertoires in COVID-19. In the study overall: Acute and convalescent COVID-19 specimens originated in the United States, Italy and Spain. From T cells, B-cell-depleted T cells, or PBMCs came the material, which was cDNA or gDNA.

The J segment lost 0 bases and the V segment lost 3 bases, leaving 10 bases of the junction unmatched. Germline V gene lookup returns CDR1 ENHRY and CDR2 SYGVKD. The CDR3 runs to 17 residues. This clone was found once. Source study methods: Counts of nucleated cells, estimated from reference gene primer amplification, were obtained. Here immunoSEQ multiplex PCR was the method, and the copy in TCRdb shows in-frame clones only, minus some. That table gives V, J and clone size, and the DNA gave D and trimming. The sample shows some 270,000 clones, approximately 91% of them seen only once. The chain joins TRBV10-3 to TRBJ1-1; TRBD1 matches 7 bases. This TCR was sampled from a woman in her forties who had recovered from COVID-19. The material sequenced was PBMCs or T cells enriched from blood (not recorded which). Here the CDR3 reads CAISDGPKTGLNTEAFF. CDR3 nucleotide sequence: TGTGCCATCAGTGACGGGCCTAAGACAGGGTTGAACACTGAAGCTTTCTTT.